This TCR beta chain was sequenced for a study of blood T cell repertoires in COVID-19. On the study more broadly: The United States, Italy and Spain provided the acute and convalescent COVID-19 samples. T cells, B-cell-depleted T cells, or PBMCs provided the cDNA or gDNA that served as material.

CDR3 length equals 12 residues. Germline V lookup: CDR1 MNHNY, CDR2 SVGAGI (reference sequence). Trimming shortened V by 6 bases and J by 8 bases, and 10 bases separated the two germline ends. Authors' methods: Reference gene primer amplification gave estimated nucleated cell counts. The repertoire was sequenced with immunoSEQ multiplex PCR; TCRdb's copy has only in-frame clones and lacks some. The D gene and trimming were derived from the DNA, and the V and J assignments and clone size from that table. The data hold some 150,000 clones, with approximately 84% observed a single time. Sequenced material: peripheral blood. The chain has TRBV6-6 and TRBJ1-4; D may be TRBD1 (5 bases). This TCR was recovered from a man in his 70s with acute or convalescent COVID-19. The DNA for the CDR3 is TGTGCCAGCAGACCCGGGGGGGAAAAACTGTTTTTT. It is translated as CASRPGGEKLFF.